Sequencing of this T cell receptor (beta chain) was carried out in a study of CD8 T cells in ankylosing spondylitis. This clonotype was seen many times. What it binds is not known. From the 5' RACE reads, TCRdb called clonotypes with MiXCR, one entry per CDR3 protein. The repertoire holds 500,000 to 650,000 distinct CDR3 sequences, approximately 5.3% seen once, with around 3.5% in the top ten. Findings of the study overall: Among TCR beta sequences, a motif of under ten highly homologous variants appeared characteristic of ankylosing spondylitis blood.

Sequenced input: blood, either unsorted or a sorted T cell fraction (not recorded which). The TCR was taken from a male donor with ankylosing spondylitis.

The CDR3 here is CASSPSGGHPVGNEQFF. Here the CDR3 DNA reads TGTGCCAGCAGCCCCAGCGGGGGCCACCCAGTAGGCAATGAGCAGTTCTTC. V is TRBV7-2 and J is TRBJ2-1, with 8 positions matching TRBD2. The germline gives CDR1 SGHTA, CDR2 FQGNSA. The J segment lost 6 bases and the V segment lost 5 bases, leaving 15 bases of the junction unmatched. This CDR3 has 17 amino acids.